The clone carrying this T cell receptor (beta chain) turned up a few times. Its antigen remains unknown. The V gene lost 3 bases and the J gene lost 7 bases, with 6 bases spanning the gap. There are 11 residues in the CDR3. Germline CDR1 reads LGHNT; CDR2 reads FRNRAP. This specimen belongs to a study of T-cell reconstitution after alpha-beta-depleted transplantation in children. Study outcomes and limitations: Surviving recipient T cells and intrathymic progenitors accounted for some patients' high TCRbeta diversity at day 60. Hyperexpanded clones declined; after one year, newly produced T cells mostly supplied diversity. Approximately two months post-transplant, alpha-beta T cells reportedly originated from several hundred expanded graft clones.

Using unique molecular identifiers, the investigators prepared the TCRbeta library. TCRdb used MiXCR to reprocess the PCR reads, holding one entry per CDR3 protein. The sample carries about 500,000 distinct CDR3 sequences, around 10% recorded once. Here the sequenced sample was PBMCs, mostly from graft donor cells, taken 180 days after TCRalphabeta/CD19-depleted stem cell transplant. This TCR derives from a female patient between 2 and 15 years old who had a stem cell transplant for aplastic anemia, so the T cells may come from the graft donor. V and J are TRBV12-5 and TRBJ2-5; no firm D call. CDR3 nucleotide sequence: TGTGCTAGTGGTTTCTCGAGGACCCAGTACTTC. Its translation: CASGFSRTQYF.